The 18 T cell receptor beta chains below were found in one sample sequenced in a study of CD8+CD57+ T cells in acquired aplastic anemia. Genomic DNA constituted the template upon which TCR beta VDJ and CDR3 profiling was performed. MiXCR was run by TCRdb on the reads, yielding one entry per CDR3 protein. The table has fewer than 250,000 distinct CDR3 sequences, around 43% seen once. Patients chosen for sequencing had CD8+CD57+ cells that had expanded, as shown by flow cytometry. Source material: sorted CD4+, CD8+, or CD8+CD57+ T cells (not recorded which) from PBMCs. These receptors came from a human donor with aplastic anemia.

This clonotype showed up just a few times. One base away lies a much larger clone, so this may be a sequencing read error. The missing conserved phenylalanine or tryptophan at the end of this CDR3 makes a read error likely. The chain uses TRBV7-9 and TRBJ2-7; perhaps TRBD2 as D (6 bases). Germline V gene data show CDR1 as SEHNR and CDR2 as FQNEAQ (reference sequence). The V end was cut by 2 bases, the J end by 3 bases, with 14 bases between. The CDR3 runs 15 residues. The CDR3 nucleotides are TGTGCCAGCAGCTTAATGGCGGGGACCATCTACGAGCAGTACCTC. This translates into CASSLMAGTIYEQYL.

The chain is built from TRBV6-5 and TRBJ2-1; D might be TRBD2 (5 bases). CDR1 and CDR2 from the germline V gene are MNHEY and SVGAGI. Trimming removed 2 bases at V and 7 bases at J, with 12 bases between. The CDR3 covers 14 residues. The CDR3 bases are TGTGCCAGCAGTTACCCCGGACTTCAAAATGAGCAGTTCTTC. It is translated as CASSYPGLQNEQFF.

A word on this clonotype: One end of the junction does not line up with germline, which may come from a read error. The gene calls are TRBV24-1 and TRBJ2-1; D is perhaps TRBD1 or TRBD2 (5 bases each). CDR3 length: 15 residues. In germline, CDR1 is KGHDR, CDR2 SFDVKD. CDR3: CATSPTGFMYNERSF. For the CDR3, the DNA is TGTGCCACCAGCCCCACAGGATTCATGTACAATGAGCGGTCCTTT.

This clonotype was counted ten times or more. V gene TRBV20-1 combines with J gene TRBJ2-1, with 9 bases lining up with TRBD2. CDR1 DFQATT and CDR2 SNEGSKA come from the germline V gene (reference sequence). V was clipped by 0 bases and J by 7 bases; unmatched bases: 10. The CDR3 extends over 16 amino acids. DNA of the CDR3: TGCAGTGCTAGAGATCTCCTCCTAGCGGGGTTTAATGAGCAGTTCTTC. Its protein is CSARDLLLAGFNEQFF.

This clonotype appeared a single time. The chain uses TRBV19 and TRBJ1-4; no definite D call. Germline V lookup: CDR1 LNHDA, CDR2 SQIVND (reference sequence). This CDR3 is built from 13 residues. Trimming took 4 bases from V and 8 from J, leaving 11 bases between them. The CDR3 region has the DNA TGTGCCAGTAGTAGACGACGAGAAGAAAAACTGTTTTTT. Its translation is CASSRRREEKLFF.

The chain couples TRBV25-1 to TRBJ2-7; 11 bases match TRBD2. Looked up from germline, CDR1 is MGHDK and CDR2 is SYGVNS. The CDR3 runs to 14 residues. The V gene end was trimmed by 4 bases and the J gene end by 5 bases; junction bases not matched to a gene: 4. The DNA of the CDR3 is TGTGCCAGCAGTGTTAGCGGGGGGGCCGACGAGCAGTACTTC. Translated: CASSVSGGADEQYF.

The V call is TRBV3-1, the J call TRBJ2-2; D is unresolved. The CDR3 length is 17 residues. V lost 2 bases to trimming and J lost 0 bases, with 13 bases between them. Germline V CDR1 and CDR2: LGHDT, YNNKEL (reference sequence). CDR3 amino acids: CASSQTIKDTNTGELFF. CDR3 bases: TGTGCCAGCAGCCAAACGATAAAAGACACGAACACCGGGGAGCTGTTTTTT.

The chain has TRBV7-9 and TRBJ2-7; 12 nucleotides line up with TRBD1. CDR3 length: 16 residues. V gave up 5 bases and J gave up 5 bases; unmatched junction bases: 10. The V gene's germline CDR1 is SEHNR and CDR2 FQNEAQ (reference sequence). Here the CDR3 DNA reads TGTGCCAGCAGCGACTTCTGGGACAGGGGGCACGACGAGCAGTACTTC. Its protein is CASSDFWDRGHDEQYF.

This clonotype came up a few times. The genes are TRBV4-1 and TRBJ1-4; D is unclear. CDR3 length equals 16 residues. Trimming removed 4 bases from V and 8 bases from J, with 20 bases in between. Germline assignment: CDR1 MGHRA and CDR2 YSYEKL. CDR3 amino acids: CASSRGGGLEDEKLFF. The CDR3 DNA is TGCGCCAGCAGCCGGGGAGGAGGATTAGAGGACGAAAAACTGTTTTTT.

The chain joins TRBV10-3 to TRBJ2-1; the D is unclear. Trimming left V 3 bases short and J 5 bases short, with 5 bases between. CDR1 and CDR2 from the germline V gene are ENHRY and SYGVKD. The CDR3 has 12 residues. CDR3 sequence reads: CAISDNNNEQFF. The CDR3 nucleotides read TGTGCCATCAGTGATAATAACAATGAGCAGTTCTTC.

This clonotype was counted ten times or more. The V call is TRBV7-9, the J call TRBJ2-2, with TRBD2 as a possible D gene (7 bases). V lost 3 bases, J lost 4 bases, and 18 bases lay in between. Germline loops: CDR1 SEHNR, CDR2 FQNEAQ (reference sequence). This CDR3 spans 17 amino acids. As DNA, the CDR3 is TGTGCCAGCAGCTTTAGAGGGGGGGCAAGTTCCACCGGGGAGCTGTTTTTT. This sequence encodes CASSFRGGASSTGELFF.

For this clonotype: One junction end does not reproduce the germline sequence, and a read error may be involved. The genes are TRBV10-1 and TRBJ2-1; unclear D gene. The CDR3 length is 15 residues. Germline values: CDR1 WNHNN, CDR2 SYGVQD (reference sequence). The CDR3 reads CASSYSPEPRNEQSF. DNA of the CDR3: TGCGCCAGCAGTTACTCGCCAGAACCACGCAATGAGCAGTCCTTC.

This clonotype was counted a few times. V usage is TRBV30 and J usage is TRBJ1-4; tentatively, D is TRBD1 (6 bases). This CDR3 region has 13 residues. Between the trimmed V and J ends, which lost 5 bases and 10 bases, there was a span of 17 bases. Per germline, CDR1 GTSNPN and CDR2 SVGIG (reference sequence). The CDR3 DNA reads TGTGCCTGGGAGGCGGGGGCCGATGGAAAACTGTTTTTT. This translates into CAWEAGADGKLFF.

The chain joins TRBV5-1 to TRBJ2-3; D is unresolved. Looked up from germline, CDR1 is SGHRS and CDR2 is YFSETQ. The CDR3 is 14 residues long. V was cut by 1 base and J by 6 bases, with 12 bases left in between. CDR3 protein: CASSLWGGVDTQYF. Written as DNA, the CDR3 is TGCGCCAGCAGCTTGTGGGGTGGGGTTGATACGCAGTATTTT.

This clonotype was picked up a small number of times. J is TRBJ1-2 and V is TRBV20-1; D possibly corresponds to TRBD1 (6 bases). Germline lookup yields CDR1 DFQATT and CDR2 SNEGSKA (reference sequence). Trimming cost V 0 bases and J 4 bases, with 18 bases left between them. The length of the CDR3 is 16 residues. The CDR3 sequence is CSARDRGIRGTYGYTF. CDR3 sequence (DNA): TGCAGTGCTAGAGACAGGGGCATAAGAGGAACCTATGGCTACACCTTC.

With regard to this clonotype: This may be a read error: a much more frequent sequence differs by one nucleotide. The chain couples TRBV20-1 to TRBJ1-1, with 8 bases matching TRBD1. The CDR3 loop spans 14 amino acids. J gave up 3 bases and V 4 bases, and 7 bases lay outside the gene matches. Germline CDR1 and CDR2: DFQATT and SNEGSKA (reference sequence). CDR3 DNA sequence: TGCAGTGCTAAAGGGGCGACAGGGGACACTGAAGCTTTCTTT. Translation gives CSAKGATGDTEAFF.

V and J are TRBV2 and TRBJ1-2, with a possible D match to TRBD1 (5 bases). Per germline, CDR1 SNHLY and CDR2 FYNNEI. V lost 4 bases and J 1 base, leaving 7 bases between the germline ends. The CDR3 totals 13 residues. The CDR3 DNA sequence: TGTGCCAGCAGTGGACAGAATAACTATGGCTACACCTTC. Translating it yields CASSGQNNYGYTF.

The chain has TRBV2 and TRBJ2-3; 9 nucleotides match TRBD2. Germline V gene lookup returns CDR1 SNHLY and CDR2 FYNNEI. The CDR3 totals 17 residues. V shed 2 bases, J shed 0 bases, and the junction held 6 bases outside the gene matches. The CDR3 bases are TGTGCCAGCAGTGAAACGGGACTAGCTTCTAGCACAGATACGCAGTATTTT. Protein sequence: CASSETGLASSTDTQYF.